The 24 T cell receptor beta chains below were found in one sample sequenced in a study of long-term antiretroviral therapy in people with HIV. The immunoSEQ assay was v3.0, run at survey level. Profiled with immunoSEQ multiplex PCR; TCRdb holds only in-frame clones, not every one. Counted here are tens of thousands of clones, over 75% occurring once; the ten biggest clones make up more than 7%. Material: unsorted PBMCs, obtained about 5 years after starting antiretroviral therapy. These receptor sequences come from a man aged 40-55 years with HIV.

This clone was observed once. The rearrangement links TRBV29-1 to TRBJ1-1; D remains ambiguous. Trimming pared 6 bases from V and 0 bases from J, leaving 11 bases between. CDR3 length equals 13 residues. Germline V CDR1 and CDR2: SQVTM, ANQGSEA. The CDR3 region is CSVPTGLNTEAFF. In DNA form, the CDR3 reads TGCAGCGTCCCGACGGGATTGAACACTGAAGCTTTCTTT.

The V call is TRBV6-6, the J call TRBJ2-3, with D possibly being TRBD1 or TRBD2 (5 bases each). The V gene lost 5 bases and the J gene lost 0 bases, with 12 bases spanning the gap. Germline loops: CDR1 MNHNY, CDR2 SVGAGI (reference sequence). The CDR3 spans 15 residues. Here the CDR3 DNA reads TGTGCCAGCAGTGCTTCGGGACCTAGCACAGATACGCAGTATTTT. Protein: CASSASGPSTDTQYF.

This sequence joins TRBV5-6 and TRBJ1-1; D might be TRBD1 (5 bases). Per germline, CDR1 SGHDT and CDR2 YYEEEE. The CDR3 runs to 15 residues. Trimming stripped 3 bases from V and 0 bases from J, with 12 bases between. The chain's CDR3 is CASSSWGRLNTEAFF. CDR3 nucleotide sequence: TGTGCCAGCAGCTCCTGGGGACGGTTGAACACTGAAGCTTTCTTT.

The rearrangement joins TRBV19 to TRBJ2-5; D not certain. V lost 2 bases and J 3 bases, leaving 4 bases between the germline ends. The CDR3 consists of 12 residues. Germline V lookup: CDR1 LNHDA, CDR2 SQIVND (reference sequence). CDR3 in amino acids: CASSISEETQYF. In DNA, the CDR3 is TGTGCCAGTAGTATATCGGAAGAGACCCAGTACTTC.

The J gene is TRBJ1-2, the V gene TRBV10-3, with D hard to call. V shed 7 bases and J shed 2 bases, with 11 bases lying between them. Germline V gene sequence: CDR1 ENHRY, CDR2 SYGVKD. This CDR3 region has 13 residues. The DNA of the CDR3 is TGTGCCATCAAACTTCAGAGCAACTATGGCTACACCTTC. Translation: CAIKLQSNYGYTF.

The DNA for the CDR3 is TGCGCCAGCAGCCCACAACAGGGCCTGAACACTGAAGCTTTCTTT. It codes for CASSPQQGLNTEAFF. J is TRBJ1-1 and V is TRBV5-1; D is perhaps TRBD1 (6 bases). The CDR3 has 15 residues. Between the trimmed V and J ends, which lost 4 bases and 0 bases, there was a span of 13 bases. CDR1 and CDR2 (germline): SGHRS, YFSETQ.

V gene TRBV19 combines with J gene TRBJ1-4; D is perhaps TRBD1 (5 bases). The CDR3 consists of 11 residues. Germline CDR1 reads LNHDA; CDR2 reads SQIVND (reference sequence). Trimming removed 5 bases at V and 16 bases at J, with 14 bases between. CDR3 in DNA: TGTGCCAGTAGTGACGGGACCCGAAGGTTTTTT. Protein: CASSDGTRRFF.

The chain combines TRBV7-2 with TRBJ2-1; D is uncertain. This CDR3 spans 13 amino acids. Germline values: CDR1 SGHTA, CDR2 FQGNSA. V dropped 3 bases and J dropped 8 bases, with 11 bases sitting between them. CDR3 protein: CASSFQVLYEQFF. CDR3 DNA sequence: TGTGCCAGCAGCTTCCAAGTATTGTATGAGCAGTTCTTC. The full variable domain, rest sourced from reference TRBV7-2 and TRBJ2-1, is GAGVSQSPSNKVTEKGKDVELRCDPISGHTALYWYRQSLGQGLEFLIYFQGNSAPDKSGLPSDRFSAERTGGSVSTLTIQRTQQEDSAVYLCASSFQVLYEQFFGPGTRLTVL.

The chain recombines TRBV19 with TRBJ2-1; 8 bases map to TRBD2. Unmatched junction bases numbered 4, after V lost 7 bases and J lost 5 bases. The CDR3 loop spans 13 amino acids. Germline assignment: CDR1 LNHDA and CDR2 SQIVND (reference sequence). The CDR3 protein is CASTYGGDNEQFF. CDR3 nucleotides: TGTGCCAGTACGTACGGGGGGGACAATGAGCAGTTCTTC.

This clone is judged medium-sized. The rearrangement uses TRBV28 and TRBJ1-2; a possible D gene is TRBD1 (5 bases). In germline, CDR1 is MDHEN, CDR2 SYDVKM. V was clipped by 4 bases and J by 4 bases, with 13 bases between them. The CDR3 contains 14 residues. In DNA form, the CDR3 reads TGTGCCAGCAGTTCTACCGGGGGGATCTATGGCTACACCTTC. Protein: CASSSTGGIYGYTF.

This rearrangement joins TRBV10-3 to TRBJ2-3; D is possibly TRBD1 (6 bases). Trimming took 1 base from V and 0 from J, leaving 11 bases between them. The CDR3 has 16 amino acids. Germline-derived CDR1 and CDR2 are ENHRY and SYGVKD. The CDR3 nucleotides read TGTGCCATCAGTGAGTTAGGACAGTCTAGCACAGATACGCAGTATTTT. Its protein product is CAISELGQSSTDTQYF.

This chain connects TRBV5-1 to TRBJ2-5; D is undetermined. The CDR3 has 15 residues. Germline V lookup: CDR1 SGHRS, CDR2 YFSETQ. V was cut by 1 base and J by 0 bases, with 10 bases left in between. CDR3 amino acids: CASSLSRPYQETQYF. As DNA, the CDR3 is TGCGCCAGCAGCTTGTCTCGCCCGTACCAAGAGACCCAGTACTTC.

This chain links TRBV27 with TRBJ1-6; no firm D call. Germline loops: CDR1 MNHEY, CDR2 SMNVEV (reference sequence). V was cut by 6 bases and J by 1 base, with 13 bases left in between. The CDR3 extends over 16 amino acids. The CDR3 here is CASRVQPKSYNSPLHF. CDR3 coding DNA: TGTGCCAGCAGAGTACAGCCGAAGTCCTATAATTCACCCCTCCACTTT.

V is TRBV15 and J is TRBJ2-5; 8 nucleotides line up with TRBD2. The CDR3 is made up of 15 amino acids. V trimming: 2 bases; J trimming: 5 bases; junction bases outside the gene matches: 7. Germline-derived CDR1 and CDR2 are LNHNV and YYDKDF (reference sequence). This CDR3 is CATSRTGGPLETQYF. Here the CDR3 DNA reads TGTGCCACCAGCAGAACGGGAGGGCCGCTTGAGACCCAGTACTTC.

The rearrangement uses TRBV7-2 and TRBJ2-1; 9 bases line up with TRBD2. This CDR3 spans 17 amino acids. Trimming removed 4 bases from V and 7 bases from J; junction bases left unmatched: 14. Germline V gene lookup returns CDR1 SGHTA and CDR2 FQGNSA. For the CDR3, the DNA is TGTGCCAGCAGCTCAGCAATAGCGGGGGACGGGAGTAATGAGCAGTTCTTC. Translated: CASSSAIAGDGSNEQFF. Filled out from reference TRBV7-2 and TRBJ2-1, the complete variable domain reads GAGVSQSPSNKVTEKGKDVELRCDPISGHTALYWYRQSLGQGLEFLIYFQGNSAPDKSGLPSDRFSAERTGGSVSTLTIQRTQQEDSAVYLCASSSAIAGDGSNEQFFGPGTRLTVL.

The J gene is TRBJ2-5, the V gene TRBV4-2, with D possibly matching TRBD1 (5 bases). Deletions cut 0 bases from V and 2 bases from J, with 7 bases between. Germline values: CDR1 LGHNA, CDR2 YNFKEQ. This CDR3 is 14 amino acids long. CDR3 sequence (DNA): TGTGCCAGCAGCCAAGATCAGGGACAAGAGACCCAGTACTTC. It specifies CASSQDQGQETQYF.

The chain recombines TRBV7-2 with TRBJ2-2, with TRBD1 identical over 12 bases. This CDR3 contains 18 residues. Looked up from germline, CDR1 is SGHTA and CDR2 is FQGNSA. The trim removed 5 bases at V and 5 bases at J, leaving 12 bases unmatched. CDR3 in DNA: TGTGCCAGCAGCAAACCGGGACAGGGGGCTCTTTGGACCGGGGAGCTGTTTTTT. As protein: CASSKPGQGALWTGELFF.

The chain recombines TRBV29-1 with TRBJ2-5; the match to TRBD2 covers 7 bases. From germline, CDR1 is SQVTM and CDR2 ANQGSEA. The CDR3 extends over 14 amino acids. V was clipped by 0 bases and J by 5 bases; unmatched bases: 6. Here the CDR3 reads CSVEEGSGRETQYF. The DNA of the CDR3 is TGCAGCGTTGAAGAGGGATCCGGGAGGGAGACCCAGTACTTC.

The rearrangement joins TRBV7-9 to TRBJ1-5, with D possibly matching TRBD1 (6 bases). This CDR3 contains 15 residues. Germline values: CDR1 SEHNR, CDR2 FQNEAQ (reference sequence). V was cut by 5 bases and J by 7 bases, with 18 bases left in between. CDR3 in amino acids: CASSPDGGQGQPQHF. CDR3 sequence (DNA): TGTGCCAGCAGCCCCGACGGGGGGCAGGGCCAGCCCCAGCATTTT.

This clone has more than one count but fewer than ten. The CDR3 region has the DNA TGTGCCAGCAGCTCGGTTGGAGAGGAGCAGTTCTTC. Its translation is CASSSVGEEQFF. The chain employs TRBV7-9 and TRBJ2-1; D remains ambiguous. Germline CDR1 is SEHNR and CDR2 is FQNEAQ (reference sequence). The CDR3 length is 12 residues. Trimming removed 4 bases at V and 10 bases at J, with 11 bases between.

This clone is a singleton in its sample. This chain links TRBV19 with TRBJ2-4, with no clear D. V lost 1 base and J 5 bases, leaving 12 bases between the germline ends. From germline, CDR1 is LNHDA and CDR2 SQIVND (reference sequence). The CDR3 is 15 amino acids. The CDR3 reads CASSIVHSPENIQYF. DNA of the CDR3: TGTGCCAGTAGTATAGTACATTCCCCCGAAAACATTCAGTACTTC. Together with reference TRBV19 and TRBJ2-4, the CDR3 gives the full variable domain: DGGITQSPKYLFRKEGQNVTLSCEQNLNHDAMYWYRQDPGQGLRLIYYSQIVNDFQKGDIAEGYSVSREKKESFPLTVTSAQKNPTAFYLCASSIVHSPENIQYFGAGTRLSVL.

The rearrangement uses TRBV7-9 and TRBJ2-7; 8 bases are a match to TRBD1. Germline CDR1 SEHNR, CDR2 FQNEAQ (reference sequence). The CDR3 covers 14 residues. Trimming removed 4 bases from V and 3 bases from J; junction bases left unmatched: 5. CDR3 DNA sequence: TGTGCCAGCAGCTCCCAGGGACAGGACTACGAGCAGTACTTC. Its translation is CASSSQGQDYEQYF.

In nucleotides, the CDR3 is TGCGCCAGCAGCCCGACTAGCGGGGGGGCCTCCGGGGCCAACGTCCTGACTTTC. Protein: CASSPTSGGASGANVLTF. This sequence joins TRBV5-1 and TRBJ2-6; 14 positions match TRBD2. Germline V gene lookup returns CDR1 SGHRS and CDR2 YFSETQ. J was trimmed by 4 bases and V by 4 bases; bases with no gene match: 7. This CDR3 comprises 18 residues.

V usage is TRBV9 and J usage is TRBJ1-3; TRBD1 aligns across 7 bases. The J segment lost 6 bases and the V segment lost 3 bases, leaving 6 bases of the junction unmatched. Germline V gives CDR1 SGDLS, CDR2 YYNGEE. The CDR3 length is 14 residues. In DNA form, the CDR3 reads TGTGCCAGCAGCGGACAGGGAAAGGAAAACACCATATATTTT. It yields the protein CASSGQGKENTIYF.